This T cell receptor (beta chain) emerged from a study of cytomegalovirus exposure and HLA in healthy donors (dated 2017 in TCRdb). Looking at the study overall: According to a later analysis, one platform produced both the roughly 110 validation repertoires and the approximately 600 repertoires of the first cohort. The study aimed to test whether signatures of past pathogen exposure could be identified by cataloging public T cell receptors. Along with the roughly 670-subject first cohort, a separate validation cohort of approximately 110 different subjects was used. To predict cytomegalovirus infection status, the study combined high-throughput TCR immunosequencing, statistical association of individual TCRs with disease status, and machine learning.

The paper as a whole reports these results and caveats: Subsequent analysis determined that TCRs grouped into clusters in the first cohort also showed a tendency toward co-occurrence across the 130 or so validation repertoires, and 90% to 95% of cluster scores exceeded 0. Across donors, most TCR sequences were observed very rarely, whereas some public TCRs were present in many individuals. The validation cohort had no HLA typing available for a later analysis, so co-occurrence within that cohort was assessed over all 130 or so repertoires. Three of the identified cytomegalovirus-associated TCR beta chains were confirmed in vitro to be specific for cytomegalovirus antigens. It was suggested by the authors that the approach could potentially be generalized to other disease states and immunological phenotypes. The study listed 150 to 200 TCR beta chains as associated with cytomegalovirus. The classifier was reported to diagnose cytomegalovirus status with high specificity and sensitivity in both the original and validation cohorts.

On this clone: This receptor's antigen is unknown. One end of the junction varies from germline; a read error may be responsible.

Separate from the approximately 700-subject first cohort, the validation cohort of about 120 subjects was the group to which the donors belonged. The germline V gene (reference sequence) specifies MNHEY as CDR1 and SMNVEV as CDR2. From the cysteine through the phenylalanine, the CDR3 covers 13 amino acids. CDR3 DNA only is kept here, 39 bases in frame from base 1. The library was produced with the immunoSEQ multiplex PCR assay. Under the source paper's analysis protocol: To diagnose cytomegalovirus status from the catalog of TCR beta chain sequences, a statistical classification framework was built. The clones in this table, taken by TCRdb from immuneACCESS, are in-frame only. Not every clone is retained; where verified, under half of the shortfall comes from an unresolved V gene, and the cause of the rest is unknown. V and J calls and clone size are given by that table; D and trimming were obtained from the DNA. The sample table records 200,000 or so clones; 84% of these occur just once. The ten largest clones take up less than 9% of the sample.

This receptor was obtained from a man aged 18 to 29 in good health and CMV-seropositive. Sequences were obtained from PBMCs. The V and J genes are TRBV27 and TRBJ2-3, with TRBD2 perhaps the D gene, on 5 matching bases. The DNA sequence is TGTGCCAGCAGCATAGGATTGGGAGATACGCAATATTTT. The encoded protein is CASSIGLGDTQYF.